The clone carrying this T cell receptor beta chain was seen a single time. As for treatment: oral pan-JAK inhibitor, 5-10 mg twice daily. Peripheral blood and lesional scalp punch biopsies were taken from alopecia areata patients. It was from PBMCs that CD4+ and CD8+ T cells were sorted. The data were taken from a study of CD8+ T cells in alopecia areata. Background on the study: Oral tofacitinib, 5 to 10 mg twice daily, was given in an open-label trial. By percentage of affected scalp area, the severity of treated patients was scored.

Germline values: CDR1 SGDLS, CDR2 YYNGEE. Trimming removed 0 bases from V and 1 base from J, with 8 bases in between. The length of the CDR3 is 14 residues. RNA was extracted and reverse transcribed into cDNA as the sequencing template. The repertoire was sequenced with immunoSEQ multiplex PCR; TCRdb's copy has only in-frame clones and lacks some. The sample yields fewer than 250,000 clones, 50% to 60% seen once. The chain recombines TRBV9 with TRBJ2-7, with no clear D. The sequence was collected from a human donor with alopecia areata. Sequenced material: CD4+ T cells sorted from blood, taken at week 4, from a patient treated with tofacitinib. The CDR3 DNA reads as TGTGCCAGCAGCGTAGAGGCCGGGTCCTACGAGCAGTACTTC. It translates to CASSVEAGSYEQYF.